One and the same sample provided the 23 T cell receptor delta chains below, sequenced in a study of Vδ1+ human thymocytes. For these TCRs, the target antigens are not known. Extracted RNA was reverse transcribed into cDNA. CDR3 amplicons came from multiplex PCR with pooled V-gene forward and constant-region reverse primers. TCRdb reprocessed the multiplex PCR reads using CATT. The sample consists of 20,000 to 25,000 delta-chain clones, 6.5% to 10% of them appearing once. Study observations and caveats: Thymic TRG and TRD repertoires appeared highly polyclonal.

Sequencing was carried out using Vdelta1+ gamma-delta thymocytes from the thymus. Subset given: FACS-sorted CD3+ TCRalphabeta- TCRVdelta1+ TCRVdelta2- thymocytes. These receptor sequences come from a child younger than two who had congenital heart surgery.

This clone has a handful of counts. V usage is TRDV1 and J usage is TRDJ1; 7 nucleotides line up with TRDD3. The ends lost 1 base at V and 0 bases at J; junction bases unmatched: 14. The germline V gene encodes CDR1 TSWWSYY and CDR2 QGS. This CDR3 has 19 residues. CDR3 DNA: TGTGCTCTTGGGGAACCGACTTTGGTGGGGGACCTATACACCGATAAACTCATCTTT. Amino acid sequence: CALGEPTLVGDLYTDKLIF.

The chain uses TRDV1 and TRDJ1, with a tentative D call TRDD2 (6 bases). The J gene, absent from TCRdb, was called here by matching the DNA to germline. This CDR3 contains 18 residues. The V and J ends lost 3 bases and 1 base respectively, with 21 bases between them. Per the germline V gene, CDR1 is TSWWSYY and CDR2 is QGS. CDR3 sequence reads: CALGDHTSSFKVTDKLIF. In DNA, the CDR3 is TGTGCTCTTGGGGATCACACTTCCTCCTTTAAAGTCACCGATAAACTCATCTTT.

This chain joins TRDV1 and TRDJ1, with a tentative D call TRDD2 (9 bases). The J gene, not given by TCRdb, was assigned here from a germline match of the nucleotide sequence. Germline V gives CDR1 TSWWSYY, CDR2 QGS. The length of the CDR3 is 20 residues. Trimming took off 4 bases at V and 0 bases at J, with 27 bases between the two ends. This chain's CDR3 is CALGGGLPTSDWGYTDKLIF. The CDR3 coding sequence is TGTGCTCTTGGGGGCGGCCTTCCTACGTCCGACTGGGGGTACACCGATAAACTCATCTTT.

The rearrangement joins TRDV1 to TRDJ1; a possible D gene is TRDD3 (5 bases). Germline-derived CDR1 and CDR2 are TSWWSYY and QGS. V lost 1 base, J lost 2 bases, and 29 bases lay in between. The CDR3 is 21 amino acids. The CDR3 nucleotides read TGTGCTCTTGGGGAACCTTACCTAGCGGTTACCGGGATTGTTTTAACCGATAAACTCATCTTT. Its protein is CALGEPYLAVTGIVLTDKLIF.

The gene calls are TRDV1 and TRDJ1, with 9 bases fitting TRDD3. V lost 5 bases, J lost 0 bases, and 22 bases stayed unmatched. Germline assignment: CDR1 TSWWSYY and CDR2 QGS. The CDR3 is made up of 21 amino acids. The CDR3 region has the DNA TGTGCTCTTGGGCTTCCTCGCGTCGCCCGGGGGTGGGGGATAAACACCGATAAACTCATCTTT. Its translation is CALGLPRVARGWGINTDKLIF.

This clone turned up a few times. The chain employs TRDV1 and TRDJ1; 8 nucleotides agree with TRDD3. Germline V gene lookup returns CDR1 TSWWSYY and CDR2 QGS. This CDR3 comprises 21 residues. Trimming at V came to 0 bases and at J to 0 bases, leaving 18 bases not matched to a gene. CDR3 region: CALGELEPYFAGGPNTDKLIF. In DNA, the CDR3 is TGTGCTCTTGGGGAACTAGAACCCTACTTTGCTGGGGGACCCAACACCGATAAACTCATCTTT.

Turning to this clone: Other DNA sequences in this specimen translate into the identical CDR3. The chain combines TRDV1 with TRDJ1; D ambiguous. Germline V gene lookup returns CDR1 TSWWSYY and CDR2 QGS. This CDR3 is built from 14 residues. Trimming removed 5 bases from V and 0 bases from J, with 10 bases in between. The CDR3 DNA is TGTGCTCTTGGGACTCTGCTGTACACCGATAAACTCATCTTT. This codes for CALGTLLYTDKLIF.

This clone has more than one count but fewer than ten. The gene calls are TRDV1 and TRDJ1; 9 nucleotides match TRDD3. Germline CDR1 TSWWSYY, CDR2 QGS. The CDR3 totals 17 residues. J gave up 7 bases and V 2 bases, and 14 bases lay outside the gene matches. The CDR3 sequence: CALGEMDPWGIEPKLIF. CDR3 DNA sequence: TGTGCTCTTGGGGAAATGGACCCCTGGGGGATTGAACCTAAACTCATCTTT.

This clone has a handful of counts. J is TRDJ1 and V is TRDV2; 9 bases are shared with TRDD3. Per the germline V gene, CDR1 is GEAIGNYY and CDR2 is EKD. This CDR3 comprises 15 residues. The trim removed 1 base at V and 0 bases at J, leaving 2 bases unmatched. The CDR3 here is CACDTAGGYTDKLIF. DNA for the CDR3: TGTGCCTGTGACACGGCTGGGGGATACACCGATAAACTCATCTTT.

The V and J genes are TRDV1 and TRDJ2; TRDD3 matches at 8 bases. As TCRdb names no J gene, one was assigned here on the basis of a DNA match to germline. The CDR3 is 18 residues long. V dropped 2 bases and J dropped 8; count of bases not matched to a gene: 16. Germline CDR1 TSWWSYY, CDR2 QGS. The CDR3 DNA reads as TGTGCTCTTGGGGAAGGTTGGCCTACAAATACTGGGGGGGCACAACTCTTCTTT. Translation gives CALGEGWPTNTGGAQLFF.

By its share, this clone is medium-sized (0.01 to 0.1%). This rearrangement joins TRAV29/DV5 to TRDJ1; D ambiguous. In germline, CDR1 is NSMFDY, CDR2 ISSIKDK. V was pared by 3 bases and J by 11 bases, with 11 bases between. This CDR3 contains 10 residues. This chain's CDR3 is CAATYLELIF. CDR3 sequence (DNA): TGTGCAGCAACATACTTAGAGCTCATCTTT.

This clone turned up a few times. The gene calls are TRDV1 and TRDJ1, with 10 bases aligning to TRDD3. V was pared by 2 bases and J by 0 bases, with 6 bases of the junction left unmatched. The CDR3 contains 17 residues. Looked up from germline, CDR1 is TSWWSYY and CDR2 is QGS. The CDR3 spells CALGEWGGYGYTDKLIF. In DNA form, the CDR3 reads TGTGCTCTTGGGGAATGGGGGGGATACGGCTACACCGATAAACTCATCTTT.

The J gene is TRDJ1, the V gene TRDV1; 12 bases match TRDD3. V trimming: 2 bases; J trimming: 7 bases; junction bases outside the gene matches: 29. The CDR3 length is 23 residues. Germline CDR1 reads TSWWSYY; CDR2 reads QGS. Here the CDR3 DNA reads TGTGCTCTTGGGGAAAATCTAAGGCTCCTAAGTACTGGGGGATACAGCAGGCGGGGTAAACTCATCTTT. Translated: CALGENLRLLSTGGYSRRGKLIF.

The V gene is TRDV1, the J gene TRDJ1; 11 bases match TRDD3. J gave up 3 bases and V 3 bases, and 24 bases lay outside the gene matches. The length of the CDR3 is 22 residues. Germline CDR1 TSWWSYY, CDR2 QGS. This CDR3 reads CALGDSPGLQWGIRWGPDKLIF. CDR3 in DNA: TGTGCTCTTGGGGACTCTCCTGGCCTCCAATGGGGGATACGCTGGGGTCCCGATAAACTCATCTTT.

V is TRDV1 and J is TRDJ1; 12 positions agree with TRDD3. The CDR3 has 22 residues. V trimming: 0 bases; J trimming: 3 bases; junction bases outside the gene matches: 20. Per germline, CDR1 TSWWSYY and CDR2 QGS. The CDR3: CALGELRVPPGGYARRSDKLIF. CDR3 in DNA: TGTGCTCTTGGGGAACTAAGGGTCCCCCCTGGGGGATACGCGCGGAGGTCCGATAAACTCATCTTT.

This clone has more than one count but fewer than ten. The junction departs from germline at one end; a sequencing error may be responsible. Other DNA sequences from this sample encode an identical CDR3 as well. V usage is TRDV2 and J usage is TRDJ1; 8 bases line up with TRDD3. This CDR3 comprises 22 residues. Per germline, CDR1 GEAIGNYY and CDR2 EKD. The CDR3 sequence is CAGRPPPQILGVILKYTDKLIF. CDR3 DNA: TGTGCCGGTCGTCCCCCTCCCCAGATACTGGGGGTCATCCTGAAGTACACCGATAAACTCATCTTC.

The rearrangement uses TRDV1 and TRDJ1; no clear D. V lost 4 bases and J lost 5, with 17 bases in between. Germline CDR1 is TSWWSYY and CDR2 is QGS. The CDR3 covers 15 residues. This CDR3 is CALGGSSEEADKLIF. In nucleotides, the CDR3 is TGTGCTCTTGGGGGGTCTTCGGAGGAAGCTGATAAACTCATCTTT.

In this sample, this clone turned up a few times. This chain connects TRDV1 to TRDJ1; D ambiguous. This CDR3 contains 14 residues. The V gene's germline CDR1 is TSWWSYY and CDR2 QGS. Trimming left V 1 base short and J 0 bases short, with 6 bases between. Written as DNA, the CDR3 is TGTGCTCTTGGGGAACCCCTCCACACCGATAAACTCATCTTT. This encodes CALGEPLHTDKLIF.

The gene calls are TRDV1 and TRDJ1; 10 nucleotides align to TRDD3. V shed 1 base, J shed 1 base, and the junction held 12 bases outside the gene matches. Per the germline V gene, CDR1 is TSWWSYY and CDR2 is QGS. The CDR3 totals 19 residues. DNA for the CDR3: TGTGCTCTTGGGGAACCATTCCTGTGGGGGATACCCGGCACCGATAAACTCATCTTT. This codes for CALGEPFLWGIPGTDKLIF.

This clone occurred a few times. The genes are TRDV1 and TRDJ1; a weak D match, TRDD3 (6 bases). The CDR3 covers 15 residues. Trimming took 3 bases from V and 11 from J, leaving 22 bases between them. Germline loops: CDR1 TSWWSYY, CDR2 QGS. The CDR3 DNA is TGTGCTCTTGGGGATTTTAGAGTCCCCGGGGGGAGGCTCATCTTT. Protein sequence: CALGDFRVPGGRLIF.

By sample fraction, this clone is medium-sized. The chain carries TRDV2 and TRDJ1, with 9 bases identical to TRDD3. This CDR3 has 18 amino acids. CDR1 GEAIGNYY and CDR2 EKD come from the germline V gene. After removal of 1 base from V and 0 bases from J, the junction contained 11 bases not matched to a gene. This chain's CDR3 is CACDTVLGDITYTDKLIF. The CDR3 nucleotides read TGTGCCTGTGACACGGTATTGGGGGATATAACGTACACCGATAAACTCATCTTT.

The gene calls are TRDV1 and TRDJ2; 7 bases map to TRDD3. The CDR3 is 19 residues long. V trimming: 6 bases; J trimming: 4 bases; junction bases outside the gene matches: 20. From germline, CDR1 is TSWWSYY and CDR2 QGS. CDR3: CALGEEWGTQWGRTAQLFF. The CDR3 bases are TGTGCTCTTGGCGAGGAATGGGGGACCCAATGGGGGAGGACAGCACAACTCTTCTTT.

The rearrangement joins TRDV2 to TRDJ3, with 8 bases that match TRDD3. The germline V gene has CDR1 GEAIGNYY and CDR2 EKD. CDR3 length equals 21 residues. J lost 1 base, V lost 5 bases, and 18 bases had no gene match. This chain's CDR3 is CACAFTPPLGVSSWDTRQMFF. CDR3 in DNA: TGTGCCTGTGCCTTCACGCCGCCACTGGGGGTTTCATCCTGGGACACCCGACAGATGTTTTTC.